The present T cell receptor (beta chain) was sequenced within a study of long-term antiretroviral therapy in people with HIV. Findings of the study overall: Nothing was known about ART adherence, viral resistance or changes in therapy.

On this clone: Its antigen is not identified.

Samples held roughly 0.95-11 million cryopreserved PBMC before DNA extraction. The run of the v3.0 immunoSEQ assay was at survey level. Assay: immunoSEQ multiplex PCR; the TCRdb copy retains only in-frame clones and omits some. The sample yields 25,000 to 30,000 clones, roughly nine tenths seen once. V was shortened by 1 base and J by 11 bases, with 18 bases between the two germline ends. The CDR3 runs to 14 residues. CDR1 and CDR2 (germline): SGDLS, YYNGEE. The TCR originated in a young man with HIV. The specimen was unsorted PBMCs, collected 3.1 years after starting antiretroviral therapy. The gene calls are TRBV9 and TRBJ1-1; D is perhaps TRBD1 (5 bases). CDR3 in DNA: TGTGCCAGCAGCGTATCCGAGGGGACTGGGGAGGCTTTCTTT. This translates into CASSVSEGTGEAFF. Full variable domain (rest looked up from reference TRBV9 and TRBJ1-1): DSGVTQTPKHLITATGQRVTLRCSPRSGDLSVYWYQQSLDQGLQFLIQYYNGEERAKGNILERFSAQQFPDLHSELNLSSLELGDSALYFCASSVSEGTGEAFFGQGTRLTVV.